This is a list of T cell receptor beta chains from one sample in a study of T cell responses to AZD1222 COVID-19 vaccine. Clones were sequenced by immunoSEQ multiplex PCR, and TCRdb holds only the in-frame ones, with some missing. The profile covers some 81,000 clones, with around 85% appearing a single time and 3.4% taken by the ten largest. Here the sequenced sample was peripheral blood, taken 28 days after the second AZD1222 dose. The source of these receptors is an adult who received the AZD1222 COVID-19 vaccine. The CDR3 runs from the conserved cysteine through the conserved F or W. The D gene is left open where the match is weak. Size tells how often a clone was seen (once, few, many) or the class of an expanded clone, and some rows leave it out.

D gene	V gene	clone size	J gene	CDR3 DNA	CDR3 protein
TRBD2	TRBV3-1/TRBV3-2	once	TRBJ2-1	TGTGCCAGCAGCTCGAGCGGGGCTATCTACAATGAGCAGTTCTTC	CASSSSGAIYNEQFF
-	TRBV9	-	TRBJ1-3	TGTGCCAGCAGCGTAGCTCCTGGGACGAGAACTACTGGAAACACCATATATTTT	CASSVAPGTRTTGNTIYF
TRBD2	TRBV7-3	-	TRBJ2-1	TGTGCCAGCAGCTCTTTCACTAGCGGGGTAACGAATGAGCAGTTCTTC	CASSSFTSGVTNEQFF
-	TRBV19	few	TRBJ2-1	TGTGCCAGTTCTAGCTTTGATGAGCAGTTCTTC	CASSSFDEQFF
TRBD2	TRBV11-1	-	TRBJ2-1	TGTGCCAGCAGCCTAGCGGGAGAGTCCCGAAATGAGCAGTTCTTC	CASSLAGESRNEQFF
-	TRBV19	-	TRBJ1-4	TGTGCCAGTACCATAAGTAGAGAGGAAAAACTGTTTTTT	CASTISREEKLFF
-	TRBV29-1	-	TRBJ1-5	TGCAGCGTTAAGGGGCGCGGAGGCAATCAGCCCCAGCATTTT	CSVKGRGGNQPQHF
-	TRBV5-1	-	TRBJ1-2	TGCGCCAGCAGCTTGATCGGCAGGGGCTATGGCTACACCTTC	CASSLIGRGYGYTF
-	TRBV15	-	TRBJ2-7	TGTGCCACCAGCAGAGATCCGGCAGGGCCCTACGAGCAGTACTTC	CATSRDPAGPYEQYF
-	TRBV7-8	-	TRBJ1-2	TGTGCCAGCAGCTCCTCACTCCCATATGGCTACACCTTC	CASSSSLPYGYTF
-	TRBV5-1	-	TRBJ2-7	TGCGCCAGCAGCTTGCTCGGGGGAAGCGCTTCCGAGCAGTACTTC	CASSLLGGSASEQYF
-	TRBV28	-	TRBJ1-5	TGTGCCAGCACCACACCAGGGATTAATCAGCCCCAGCATTTT	CASTTPGINQPQHF
-	TRBV29-1	-	TRBJ2-7	TGCAGCGTTGCCCGAGACGGTTACGAGCAGTACTTC	CSVARDGYEQYF
-	TRBV11-1	-	TRBJ2-1	TGTGCCAGCAGCTCGACCCTTAGGGAGTTCTTC	CASSSTLREFF
TRBD1	TRBV19	-	TRBJ1-1	TGTGCCAGTAGGTCAGACAGGGGGTGGACTGAAGCTTTCTTT	CASRSDRGWTEAFF
TRBD1	TRBV3-1/TRBV3-2	-	TRBJ1-3	TGTGCCAGCAGCCGACAGGGCACCGGAAACACCATATATTTT	CASSRQGTGNTIYF
-	TRBV7-3	few	TRBJ1-1	TGTGCCAGCAGCTTAGACAGTGGCGTCACTGAAGCTTTCTTT	CASSLDSGVTEAFF
-	TRBV30	-	TRBJ1-3	TGTGCCTGGAGTCCACTTACTCGCTCTGGAAACACCATATATTTT	CAWSPLTRSGNTIYF
TRBD1	TRBV19	-	TRBJ2-5	TGTGCCAGTAGTGCCGCCTACCAGGGGGAAGAGACCCAGTACTTC	CASSAAYQGEETQYF
-	TRBV29-1	-	TRBJ1-5	TGCAGCGCTAAGGGAACGAACAATCAGCCCCAGCATTTT	CSAKGTNNQPQHF
TRBD1	TRBV5-4	-	TRBJ1-1	TGTGCCAGCAGCTCCGGACAGGGGGTTACGAACACTGAAGCTTTCTTT	CASSSGQGVTNTEAFF
TRBD2	TRBV5-1	-	TRBJ2-7	TGCGCCAGCAGCTACGGACTAGCGGGAGGCTCCTACGAGCAGTACTTC	CASSYGLAGGSYEQYF
-	TRBV6-1	-	TRBJ1-2	TGTGCCAGCAGTGATGGGGTGGGGGAATTTAACTATGGCTACACCTTC	CASSDGVGEFNYGYTF
-	TRBV10-2	-	TRBJ1-6	TGCGCCAGCAGTGAGGGGACATTTTCCTATAATTCACCCCTCCACTTT	CASSEGTFSYNSPLHF
-	TRBV20-1	-	TRBJ2-1	TGCAGTGCTAGTGGGGACACCTACAATGAGCAGTTCTTC	CSASGDTYNEQFF
TRBD1	TRBV25-1	-	TRBJ1-6	TGTGCCAGCGAAGAGACAGGGGGACACTCACCCCTCCACTTT	CASEETGGHSPLHF
TRBD1	TRBV7-9	-	TRBJ2-2	TGTGCCAGCAGCTTTGCCGGGACAGGGCCCGGGGAGCTGTTTTTT	CASSFAGTGPGELFF
TRBD1	TRBV2	-	TRBJ2-7	TGTGCCAGCACTCGGCAGGGGGCAGACGAGCAGTACTTC	CASTRQGADEQYF
TRBD1	TRBV10-2	-	TRBJ1-1	TGCGCCAGCAGTGTGAAGACAGGGGAGACTGAAGCTTTCTTT	CASSVKTGETEAFF
-	TRBV5-6	-	TRBJ2-7	TGTGCCAGCAGCTTGCAACAGGGCTACGAGCAGTACTTC	CASSLQQGYEQYF
-	TRBV9	-	TRBJ2-7	TGTGCCAGCAGCTTTCTAGCGGACAGCTCCTACGAGCAGTACTTC	CASSFLADSSYEQYF
-	TRBV24-1	-	TRBJ2-2	TGTGCCACCAGTGATTTACGTGTCGGGGAGCTGTTTTTT	CATSDLRVGELFF
TRBD1	TRBV2	-	TRBJ2-7	TGTGCCAGTCCAAAGGAGGGACAGGGTTCCTACGAGCAGTACTTC	CASPKEGQGSYEQYF
-	TRBV27	once	TRBJ2-2	TGTGCCAGCAGTTCCCAGCTGAACACCGGGGAGCTGTTTTTT	CASSSQLNTGELFF
-	TRBV13	-	TRBJ1-2	TGTGCCAGCAGCTTATGGGGGGCTGGGGGCTACACCTTC	CASSLWGAGGYTF
-	TRBV28	-	TRBJ2-3	TGTGCCTCGCTACAGGGTGGCACAGATACGCAGTATTTT	CASLQGGTDTQYF
-	TRBV3-1/TRBV3-2	few	TRBJ1-6	TGTGCCAGCAGCCAAGATAGGTCACCCCTCCACTTT	CASSQDRSPLHF
-	TRBV18	-	TRBJ1-1	TGTGCCAGCTCAAACAGGGAGAACACTGAAGCTTTCTTT	CASSNRENTEAFF
-	TRBV19	-	TRBJ2-1	TGTGCCAGTAGTATAGGCAGGGCGAATGAGCAGTTCTTC	CASSIGRANEQFF
TRBD1	TRBV24-1	-	TRBJ1-5	TGTGCCACCAGTGCCACGGACAGGGGGCTGAATCAGCCCCAGCATTTT	CATSATDRGLNQPQHF
TRBD2	TRBV2	-	TRBJ2-3	TGTGCCAGCAGTCCCGCCCGCGGGGGGGTTAATGTGGGTGGAGATACGCAGTATTTT	CASSPARGGVNVGGDTQYF
-	TRBV9	-	TRBJ1-3	TGTGCCAGCAGCGTAGAGGGATCTGGAAACACCATATATTTT	CASSVEGSGNTIYF
TRBD2	TRBV25-1	-	TRBJ2-7	TGTGCCAGCAGTGAAGCTAGCGGGGGTTCCTACGAGCAGTACTTC	CASSEASGGSYEQYF
TRBD1	TRBV6-6	-	TRBJ1-2	TGTGCCAGCAGTCCCGGGACAGACTTTTATGGCTACACCTTC	CASSPGTDFYGYTF
TRBD1	TRBV28	-	TRBJ1-3	TGTGCCAGCTCCTCTTCGGACAGGGCCTCTGGAAACACCATATATTTT	CASSSSDRASGNTIYF
-	TRBV6-5	-	TRBJ1-1	TGTGCCAGCAGAGGCCTGGGGGGCATGAACACTGAAGCTTTCTTT	CASRGLGGMNTEAFF